This T cell receptor (beta chain) was documented in a study of shared clonotypes between healthy human individuals. Study context: Every donor yielded three CD4 naive, three CD4 memory, two CD8 naive and one CD8 memory plate.

This table comes from immunoSEQ multiplex PCR, and its TCRdb copy is limited to in-frame clones, with some not included. The repertoire holds 2 million to 3 million clones, with roughly 93% as singletons. General study findings and limits: Clonotype sharing across several donors was observed for 4.5% to 6.5% of naive CD4 clonotypes.

With respect to this clone: Its antigen is not known.

This CDR3 comprises 14 residues. Germline assignment: CDR1 MGHRA and CDR2 YSYEKL. V lost 3 bases to trimming and J lost 1 base, with 9 bases between them. The clonotype comes from a man between 18 and 29 years old in good health. Some clones in this sample may be carry-over from other donors' samples. The gene calls are TRBV4-1 and TRBJ1-1; D is perhaps TRBD1 (6 bases). Sequencing was done on a sample of naive CD4+ T cells from PBMCs. Subset: CD45RA+ positively selected. The DNA of the CDR3 is TGCGCCAGCAGCCAGGGGGCTAGGAACACTGAAGCTTTCTTT. Translated: CASSQGARNTEAFF.